The 8 T cell receptor beta chains below come from one sample, sequenced in a study of T-cell memory formation after mild COVID-19. MiXCR, applied by TCRdb to the 5' RACE reads, yields one record per CDR3 protein. The sample carries roughly 610,000 distinct CDR3 sequences, roughly 17% recorded once. The material sequenced was PBMCs or a T cell subset sorted from them (not recorded which). The receptors stem from an adult woman who had mild COVID-19 (a few samples of this study predate the infection). Cell type and time point are not known.

This clonotype was recorded a few times. This CDR3 is CASSLLTGGIDTQYF. The CDR3, as DNA: TGTGCCAGCAGCTTGCTGACAGGGGGAATAGATACGCAGTATTTT. The chain recombines TRBV5-5 with TRBJ2-3; 9 bases fit TRBD1. Germline V gene sequence: CDR1 SGHKS, CDR2 YYEKEE (reference sequence). V lost 1 base to trimming and J lost 5 bases; unmatched junction nucleotides: 5. This CDR3 spans 15 amino acids.

This clonotype was picked up many times. This sequence joins TRBV2 and TRBJ1-1; the match to TRBD1 covers 10 bases. V shed 5 bases, J shed 4 bases, and the junction held 13 bases outside the gene matches. The CDR3 has 17 amino acids. The germline CDR1 and CDR2 sequences are SNHLY and FYNNEI. The DNA for the CDR3 is TGTGCCAGCAGTAGCGCCGGGACAGGGGAGAGGGGCACTGAAGCTTTCTTT. Translated: CASSSAGTGERGTEAFF.

The V and J genes are TRBV27 and TRBJ2-1, with TRBD2 matching over 9 bases. The CDR3 runs to 15 residues. The trim removed 2 bases at V and 4 bases at J, leaving 3 bases unmatched. Germline CDR1 MNHEY, CDR2 SMNVEV (reference sequence). The CDR3, as DNA: TGTGCCAGCAGTTTAAACCTAGCGGGGTACAATGAGCAGTTCTTC. Its protein is CASSLNLAGYNEQFF.

V gene TRBV20-1 combines with J gene TRBJ2-7; D is undetermined. Trimming left V 1 base short and J 3 bases short, with 13 bases between. The V gene's germline CDR1 is DFQATT and CDR2 SNEGSKA (reference sequence). The CDR3 totals 14 residues. The CDR3 DNA reads TGCAGTGCTAGAGGCAGAAGACACCTCTACGAGCAGTACTTC. This translates into CSARGRRHLYEQYF.

The table lists this clonotype with a few counts. J is TRBJ2-1 and V is TRBV3-1; D is unresolved. Germline CDR1 and CDR2: LGHDT and YNNKEL (reference sequence). Trimming cost V 2 bases and J 7 bases, with 6 bases left between them. The CDR3 length is 12 residues. Here the CDR3 reads CASSQMANEQFF. The CDR3 coding sequence is TGTGCCAGCAGCCAAATGGCAAATGAGCAGTTCTTC.

Note on this clonotype: One end of the junction fails to match germline, which may point to a read error. For the CDR3, the DNA is TGTGCCACCAGTGATTTTAAGGGCCAAATGCTCTTC. This sequence encodes CATSDFKGQMLF. The gene calls are TRBV24-1 and TRBJ2-1; D not certain. CDR3 length equals 12 residues. Germline values: CDR1 KGHDR, CDR2 SFDVKD.

This clonotype was detected only a few times. The chain has TRBV7-3 and TRBJ2-1; TRBD2 matches at 16 bases. V lost 5 bases to trimming and J lost 6 bases; unmatched junction nucleotides: 7. In germline, CDR1 is SGHTA, CDR2 FQGTGA. This CDR3 has 17 residues. CDR3 in DNA: TGTGCCAGCAGCCCTCCGGGACTAGCGGGAGGGGTCAATGAGCAGTTCTTC. It translates to CASSPPGLAGGVNEQFF.

The rearrangement links TRBV6-5 to TRBJ2-1, with D uncertain. Germline CDR1 MNHEY, CDR2 SVGAGI. The CDR3 covers 19 residues. V dropped 1 base and J dropped 5 bases, with 24 bases sitting between them. This CDR3 is CASSYLVGRGLNWDNEQFF. CDR3 in DNA: TGTGCCAGCAGTTACTTAGTCGGGCGTGGGCTCAACTGGGACAATGAGCAGTTCTTC.